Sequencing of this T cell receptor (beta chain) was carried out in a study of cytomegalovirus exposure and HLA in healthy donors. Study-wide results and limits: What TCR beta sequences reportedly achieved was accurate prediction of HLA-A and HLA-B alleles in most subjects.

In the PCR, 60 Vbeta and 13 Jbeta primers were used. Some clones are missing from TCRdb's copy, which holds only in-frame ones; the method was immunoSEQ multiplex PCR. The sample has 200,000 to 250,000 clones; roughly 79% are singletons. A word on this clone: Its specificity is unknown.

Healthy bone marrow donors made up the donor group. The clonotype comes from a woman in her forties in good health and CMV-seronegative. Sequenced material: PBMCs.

CDR3 DNA: TGCGCCAGCAGCTTAAACGGACAGGGGGCTAGTACTGAAGCTTTCTTT. Amino acids: CASSLNGQGASTEAFF. The genes are TRBV5-1 and TRBJ1-1, with TRBD1 matching 11 bases. V gave up 2 bases and J gave up 5 bases; unmatched junction bases: 8. Germline assignment: CDR1 SGHRS and CDR2 YFSETQ. This CDR3 region has 16 residues. Combining the CDR3 with reference TRBV5-1 and TRBJ1-1 gives the whole variable domain KAGVTQTPRYLIKTRGQQVTLSCSPISGHRSVSWYQQTPGQGLQFLFEYFSETQRNKGNFPGRFSGRQFSNSRSEMNVSTLELGDSALYLCASSLNGQGASTEAFFGQGTRLTVV.